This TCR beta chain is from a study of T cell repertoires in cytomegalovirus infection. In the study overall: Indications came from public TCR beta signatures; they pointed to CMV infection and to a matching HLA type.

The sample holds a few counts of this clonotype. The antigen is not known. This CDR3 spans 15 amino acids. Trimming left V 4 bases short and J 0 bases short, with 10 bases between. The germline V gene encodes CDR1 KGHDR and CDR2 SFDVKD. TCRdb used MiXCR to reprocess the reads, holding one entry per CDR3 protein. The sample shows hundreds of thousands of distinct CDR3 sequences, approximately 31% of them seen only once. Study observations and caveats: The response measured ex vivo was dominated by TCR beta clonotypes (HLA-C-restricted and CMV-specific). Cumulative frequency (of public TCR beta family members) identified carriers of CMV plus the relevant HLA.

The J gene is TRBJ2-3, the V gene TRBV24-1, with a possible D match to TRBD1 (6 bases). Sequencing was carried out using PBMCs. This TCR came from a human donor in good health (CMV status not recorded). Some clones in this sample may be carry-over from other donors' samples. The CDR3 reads CATSDSGTSTDTQYF. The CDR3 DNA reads TGTGCCACCAGTGACTCCGGGACAAGCACAGATACGCAGTATTTT.